This entry features one TCR beta chain sequence. CDR1 is GTSNPN and CDR2 is SVGIG in the germline V gene (reference sequence). The CDR3 contains 13 residues. J gave up 7 bases and V 5 bases, and 9 bases lay outside the gene matches. The data derive from a study of CD8+ T cells in alopecia areata. Extracted from the samples, RNA was reverse transcribed into cDNA to serve as the sequencing template. Here immunoSEQ multiplex PCR was the method, and the copy in TCRdb shows in-frame clones only, minus some. This table holds about 130,000 clones, around three fifths found once. This specimen was CD4+ T cells sorted from blood, taken at week 0. The clonotype comes from a human donor with alopecia areata. J is TRBJ2-5 and V is TRBV30; 8 nucleotides match TRBD1. The CDR3, as DNA: TGTGCCTGGGAGGGACAGGCAATACCGACCCAGTACTTC. It is translated as CAWEGQAIPTQYF. The full variable domain, rest sourced from reference TRBV30 and TRBJ2-5, is SQTIHQWPATLVQPVGSPLSLECTVEGTSNPNLYWYRQAAGRGLQLLFYSVGIGQISSEVPQNLSASRPQDRQFILSSKKLLLSDSGFYLCAWEGQAIPTQYFGPGTRLLVL.